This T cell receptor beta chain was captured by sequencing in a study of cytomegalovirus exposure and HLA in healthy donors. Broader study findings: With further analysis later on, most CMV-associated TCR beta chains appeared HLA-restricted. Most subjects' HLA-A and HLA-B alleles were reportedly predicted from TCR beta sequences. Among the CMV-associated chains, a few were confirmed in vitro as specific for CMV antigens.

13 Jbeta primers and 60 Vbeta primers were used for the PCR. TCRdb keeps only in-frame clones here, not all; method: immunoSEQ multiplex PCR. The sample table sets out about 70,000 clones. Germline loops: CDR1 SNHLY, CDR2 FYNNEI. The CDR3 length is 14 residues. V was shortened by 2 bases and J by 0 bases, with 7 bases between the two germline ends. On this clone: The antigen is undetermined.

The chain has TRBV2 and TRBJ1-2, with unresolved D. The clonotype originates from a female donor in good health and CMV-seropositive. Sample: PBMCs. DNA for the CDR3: TGTGCCAGCAGTGAACTGAGCTCTAACTATGGCTACACCTTC. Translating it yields CASSELSSNYGYTF.